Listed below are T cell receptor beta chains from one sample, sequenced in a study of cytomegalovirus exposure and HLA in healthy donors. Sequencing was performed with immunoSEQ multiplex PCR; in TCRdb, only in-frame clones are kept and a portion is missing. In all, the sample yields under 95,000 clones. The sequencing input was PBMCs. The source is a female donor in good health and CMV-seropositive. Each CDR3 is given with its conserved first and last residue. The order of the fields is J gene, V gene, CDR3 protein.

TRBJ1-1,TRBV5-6,CASSLGFGTGGTKAEAFF
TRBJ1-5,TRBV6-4,CASSPQGADQPQHF
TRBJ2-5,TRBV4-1,CASSQRLAGGPQETQYF
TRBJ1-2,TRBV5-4,CASSLGAQANYGYTF
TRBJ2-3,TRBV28,CASSPGGRTDTQYF
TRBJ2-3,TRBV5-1,CASSFFKSDTQYF
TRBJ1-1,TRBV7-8,CASSPRGTGPQSTEAFF
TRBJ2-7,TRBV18,CASRQGQGISYEQYF
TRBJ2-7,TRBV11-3,CASSHSSSYEQYF
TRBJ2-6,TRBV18,CASSLTGTGVPSGANVLTF
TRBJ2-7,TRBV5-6,CASTLFDSAYEQYF
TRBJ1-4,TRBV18,CASSQGQGGAPNEKLFF
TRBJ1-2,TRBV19,CASKEGAMDYGYTF
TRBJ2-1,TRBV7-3,CASSLIAGGAPSSYNEQFF
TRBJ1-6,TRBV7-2,CASSFRQGANSPLHF
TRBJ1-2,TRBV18,CASSPSARNYGYTF
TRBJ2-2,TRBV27,CASSLSRTGELFF
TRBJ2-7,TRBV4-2,CASSRASAEGEQYF
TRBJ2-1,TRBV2,CASRGTFNNEQFF
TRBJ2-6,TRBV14,CASSPSRQDYRFAGANVLTF
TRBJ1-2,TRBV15,CATSRAGTGNYGYTF
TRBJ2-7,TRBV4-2,CASSSSGEVYEQYF
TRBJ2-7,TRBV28,CASSLWDSATYEQYF
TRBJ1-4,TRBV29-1,CSVTSGTGRTNEKLFF
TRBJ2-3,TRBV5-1,CASSSAAYSGNTDTQYF
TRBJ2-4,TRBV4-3,CASSQEGGGIKNIQYF
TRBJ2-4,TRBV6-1,CASRASGLVKNIQYF
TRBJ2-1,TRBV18,CASSSELALGEQFF
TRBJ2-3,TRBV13,CASSHPTFDGGATDTQYF
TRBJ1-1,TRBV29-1,CSVLDRDTEAFF
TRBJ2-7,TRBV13,CASSLEGGGRYEQYF
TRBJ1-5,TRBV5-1,CASSFIPNQPQHF
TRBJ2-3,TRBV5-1,CASSLASSDTQYF
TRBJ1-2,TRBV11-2,CASSSQGVYGYTF
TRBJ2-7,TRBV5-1,CASSLLAGGEQYF